The clone carrying this T cell receptor (beta chain) was seen just once. Germline CDR1 reads LGHNA; CDR2 reads YSLEER. The CDR3 loop spans 16 amino acids. V lost 0 bases and J lost 9; bases outside the gene matches: 8. TCRdb's copy holds only in-frame clones and misses some; the assay was immunoSEQ multiplex PCR. Of some 16,000 clones in the sample, roughly four fifths were seen once. The record originates from a study of T cell changes during pregnancy in multiple sclerosis. This receptor was identified in a female donor in good health, enrolled as a control in a pregnancy study. Sequences were derived from CD8+ T cells from peripheral blood mononuclear cells, sampled in the second trimester of pregnancy. The rearrangement joins TRBV4-3 to TRBJ2-2; 9 positions agree with TRBD2. CDR3 in amino acids: CASSQDLGAGGRELFF. DNA for the CDR3: TGCGCCAGCAGCCAAGATCTAGGGGCGGGGGGGCGGGAGCTGTTTTTT.